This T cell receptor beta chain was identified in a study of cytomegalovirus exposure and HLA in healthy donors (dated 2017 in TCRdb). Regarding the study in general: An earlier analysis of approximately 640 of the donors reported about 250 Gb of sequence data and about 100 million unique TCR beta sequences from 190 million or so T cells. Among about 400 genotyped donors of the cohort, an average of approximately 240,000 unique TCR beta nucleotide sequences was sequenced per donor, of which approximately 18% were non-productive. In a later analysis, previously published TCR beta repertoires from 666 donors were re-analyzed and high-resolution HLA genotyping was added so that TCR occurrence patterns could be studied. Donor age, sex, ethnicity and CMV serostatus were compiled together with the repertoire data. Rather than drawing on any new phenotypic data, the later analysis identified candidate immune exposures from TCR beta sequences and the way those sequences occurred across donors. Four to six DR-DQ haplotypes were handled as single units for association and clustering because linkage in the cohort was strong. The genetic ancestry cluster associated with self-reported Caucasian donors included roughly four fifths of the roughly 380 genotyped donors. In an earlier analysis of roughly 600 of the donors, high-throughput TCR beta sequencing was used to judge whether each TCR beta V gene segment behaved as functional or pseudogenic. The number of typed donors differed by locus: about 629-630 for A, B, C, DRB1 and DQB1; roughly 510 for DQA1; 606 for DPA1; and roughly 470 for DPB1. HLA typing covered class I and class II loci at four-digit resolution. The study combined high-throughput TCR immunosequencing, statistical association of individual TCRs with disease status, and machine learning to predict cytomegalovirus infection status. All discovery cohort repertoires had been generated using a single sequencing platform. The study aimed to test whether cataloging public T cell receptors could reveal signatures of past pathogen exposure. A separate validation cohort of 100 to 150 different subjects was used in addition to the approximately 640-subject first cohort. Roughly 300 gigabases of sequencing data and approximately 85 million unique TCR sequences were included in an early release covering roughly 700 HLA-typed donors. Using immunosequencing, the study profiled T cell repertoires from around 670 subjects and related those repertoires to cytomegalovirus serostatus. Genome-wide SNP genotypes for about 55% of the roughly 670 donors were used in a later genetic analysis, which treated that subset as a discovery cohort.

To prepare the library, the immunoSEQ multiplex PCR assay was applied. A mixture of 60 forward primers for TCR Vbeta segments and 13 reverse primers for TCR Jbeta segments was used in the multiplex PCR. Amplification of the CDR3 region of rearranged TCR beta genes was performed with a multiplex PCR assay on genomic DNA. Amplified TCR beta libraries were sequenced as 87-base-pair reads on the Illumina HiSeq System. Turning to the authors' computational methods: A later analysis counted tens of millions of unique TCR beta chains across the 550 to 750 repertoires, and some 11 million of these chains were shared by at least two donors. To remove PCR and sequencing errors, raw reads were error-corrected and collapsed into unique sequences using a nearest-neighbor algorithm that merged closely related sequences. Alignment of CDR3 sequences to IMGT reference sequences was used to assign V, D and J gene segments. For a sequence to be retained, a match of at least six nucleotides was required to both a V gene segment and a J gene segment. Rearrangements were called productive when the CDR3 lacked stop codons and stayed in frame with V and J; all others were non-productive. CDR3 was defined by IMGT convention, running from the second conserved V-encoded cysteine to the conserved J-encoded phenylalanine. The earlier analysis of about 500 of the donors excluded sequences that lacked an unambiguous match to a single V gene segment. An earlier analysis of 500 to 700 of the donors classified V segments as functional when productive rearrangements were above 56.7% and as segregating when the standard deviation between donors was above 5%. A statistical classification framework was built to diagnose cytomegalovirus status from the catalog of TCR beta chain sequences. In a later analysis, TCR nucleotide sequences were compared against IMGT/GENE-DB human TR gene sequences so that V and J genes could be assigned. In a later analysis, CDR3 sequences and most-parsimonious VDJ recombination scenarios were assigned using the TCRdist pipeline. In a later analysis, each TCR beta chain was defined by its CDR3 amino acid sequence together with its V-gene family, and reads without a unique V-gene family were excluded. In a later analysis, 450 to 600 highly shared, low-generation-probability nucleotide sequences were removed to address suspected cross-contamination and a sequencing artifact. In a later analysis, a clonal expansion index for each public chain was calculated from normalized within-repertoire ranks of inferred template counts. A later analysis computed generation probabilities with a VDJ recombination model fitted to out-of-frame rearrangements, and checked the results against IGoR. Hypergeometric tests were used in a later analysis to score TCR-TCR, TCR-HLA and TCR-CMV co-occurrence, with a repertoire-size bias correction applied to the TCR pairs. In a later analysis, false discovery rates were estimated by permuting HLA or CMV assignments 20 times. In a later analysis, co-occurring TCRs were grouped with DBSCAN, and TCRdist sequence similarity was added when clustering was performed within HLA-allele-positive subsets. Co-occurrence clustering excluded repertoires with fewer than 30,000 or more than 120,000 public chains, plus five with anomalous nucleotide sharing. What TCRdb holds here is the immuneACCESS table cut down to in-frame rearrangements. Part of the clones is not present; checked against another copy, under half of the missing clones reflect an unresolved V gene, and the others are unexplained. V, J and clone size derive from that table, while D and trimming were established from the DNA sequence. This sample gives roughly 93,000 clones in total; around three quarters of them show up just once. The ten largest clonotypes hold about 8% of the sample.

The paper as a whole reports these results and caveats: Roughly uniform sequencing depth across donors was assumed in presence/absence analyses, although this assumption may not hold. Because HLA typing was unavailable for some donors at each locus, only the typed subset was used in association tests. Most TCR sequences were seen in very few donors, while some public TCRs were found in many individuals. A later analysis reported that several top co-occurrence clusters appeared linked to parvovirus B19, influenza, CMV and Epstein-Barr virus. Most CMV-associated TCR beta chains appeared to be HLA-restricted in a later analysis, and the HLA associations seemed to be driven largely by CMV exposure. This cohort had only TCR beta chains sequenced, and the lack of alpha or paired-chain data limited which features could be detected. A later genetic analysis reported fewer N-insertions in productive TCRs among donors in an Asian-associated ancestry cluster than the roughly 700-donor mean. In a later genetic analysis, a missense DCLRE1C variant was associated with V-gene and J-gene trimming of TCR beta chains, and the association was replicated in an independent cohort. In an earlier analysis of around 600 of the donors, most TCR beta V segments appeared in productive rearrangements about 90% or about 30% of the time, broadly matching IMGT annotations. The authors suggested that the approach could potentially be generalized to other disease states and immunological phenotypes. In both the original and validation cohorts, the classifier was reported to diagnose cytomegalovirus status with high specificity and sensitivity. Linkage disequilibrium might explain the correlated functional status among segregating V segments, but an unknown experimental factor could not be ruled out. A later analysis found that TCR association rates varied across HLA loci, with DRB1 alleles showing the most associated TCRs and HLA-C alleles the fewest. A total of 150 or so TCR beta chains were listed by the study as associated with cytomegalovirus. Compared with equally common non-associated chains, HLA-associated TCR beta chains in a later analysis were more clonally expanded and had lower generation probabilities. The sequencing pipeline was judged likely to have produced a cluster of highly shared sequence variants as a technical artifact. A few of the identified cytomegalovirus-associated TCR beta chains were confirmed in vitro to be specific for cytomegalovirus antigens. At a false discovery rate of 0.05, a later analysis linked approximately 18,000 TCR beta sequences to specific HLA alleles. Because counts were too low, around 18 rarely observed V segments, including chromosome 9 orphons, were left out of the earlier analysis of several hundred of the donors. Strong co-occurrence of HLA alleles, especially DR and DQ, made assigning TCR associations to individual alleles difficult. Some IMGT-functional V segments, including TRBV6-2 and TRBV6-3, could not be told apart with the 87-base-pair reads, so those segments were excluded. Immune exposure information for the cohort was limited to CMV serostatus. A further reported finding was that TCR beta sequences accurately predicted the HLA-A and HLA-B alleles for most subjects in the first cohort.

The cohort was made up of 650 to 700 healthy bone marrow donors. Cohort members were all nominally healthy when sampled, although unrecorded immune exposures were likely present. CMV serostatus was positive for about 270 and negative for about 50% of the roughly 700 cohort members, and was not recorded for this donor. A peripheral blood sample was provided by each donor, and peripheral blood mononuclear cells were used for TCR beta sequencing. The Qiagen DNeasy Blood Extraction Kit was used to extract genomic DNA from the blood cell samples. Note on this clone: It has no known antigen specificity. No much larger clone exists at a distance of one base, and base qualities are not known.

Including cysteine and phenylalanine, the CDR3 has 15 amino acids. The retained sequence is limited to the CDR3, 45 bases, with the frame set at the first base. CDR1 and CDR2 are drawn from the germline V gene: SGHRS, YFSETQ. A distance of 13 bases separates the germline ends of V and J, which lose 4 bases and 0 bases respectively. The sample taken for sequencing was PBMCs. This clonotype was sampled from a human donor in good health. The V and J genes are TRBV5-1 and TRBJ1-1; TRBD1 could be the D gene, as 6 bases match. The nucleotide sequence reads TGCGCCAGCAGCCTATGGACAGACCTGAACACTGAAGCTTTCTTT. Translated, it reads CASSLWTDLNTEAFF.